The sequence of this T cell receptor beta chain was determined in a study of blood T cell repertoires in COVID-19. Study background: Samples representing acute and convalescent COVID-19 were sourced from the United States, Italy and Spain.

Germline CDR1 LNHNV, CDR2 YYDKDF (reference sequence). V was shortened by 0 bases and J by 9 bases, with 14 bases between the two germline ends. CDR3 size: 14 residues. In the authors' methods: Reference gene primer amplification gave nucleated cell count estimates. Using immunoSEQ multiplex PCR, the repertoire was profiled, and TCRdb retains in-frame clones only, with some absent. V and J calls and clone size come straight from that table; D and trimming were deduced from the DNA. The data hold around 370,000 clones, with 88% observed a single time. The source is a woman aged 18-29 years who had recovered from COVID-19. The sequencing sample was made of PBMCs or T cells enriched from blood (not recorded which). The V gene is TRBV15, the J gene TRBJ2-5, with D possibly being TRBD2 (5 bases). DNA for the CDR3: TGTGCCACCAGCAGAGACGTCACTGCGGAGGCCCAGTACTTC. It is translated as CATSRDVTAEAQYF.